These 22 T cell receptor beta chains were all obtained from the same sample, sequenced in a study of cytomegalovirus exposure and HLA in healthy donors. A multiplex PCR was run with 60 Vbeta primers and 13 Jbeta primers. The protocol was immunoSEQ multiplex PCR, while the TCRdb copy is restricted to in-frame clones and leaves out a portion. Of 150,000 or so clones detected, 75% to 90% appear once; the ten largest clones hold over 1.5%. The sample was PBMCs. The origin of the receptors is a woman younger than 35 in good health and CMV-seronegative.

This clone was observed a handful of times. CDR3 nucleotide sequence: TGCGCCAGCAGCCTTTTCAGGGTGAACACTGAAGCTTTCTTT. As protein: CASSLFRVNTEAFF. The chain combines TRBV4-1 with TRBJ1-1, with a tentative D call TRBD1 (5 bases). Germline V lookup: CDR1 MGHRA, CDR2 YSYEKL. The V gene lost 4 bases and the J gene lost 0 bases, with 9 bases spanning the gap. The CDR3 covers 14 residues.

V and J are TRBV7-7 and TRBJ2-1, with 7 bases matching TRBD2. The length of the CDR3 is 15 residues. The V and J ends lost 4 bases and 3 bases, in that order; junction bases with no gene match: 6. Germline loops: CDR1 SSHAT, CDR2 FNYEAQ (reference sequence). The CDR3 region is CASSSGGTNYNEQFF. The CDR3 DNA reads TGTGCCAGCAGCTCCGGGGGGACCAACTACAATGAGCAGTTCTTC.

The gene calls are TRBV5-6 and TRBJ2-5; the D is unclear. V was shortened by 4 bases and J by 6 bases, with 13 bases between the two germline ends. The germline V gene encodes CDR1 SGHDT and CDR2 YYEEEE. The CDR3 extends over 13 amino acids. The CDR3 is CASSPAYLKTQYF. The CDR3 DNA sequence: TGTGCCAGCAGCCCCGCCTATCTCAAGACCCAGTACTTC.

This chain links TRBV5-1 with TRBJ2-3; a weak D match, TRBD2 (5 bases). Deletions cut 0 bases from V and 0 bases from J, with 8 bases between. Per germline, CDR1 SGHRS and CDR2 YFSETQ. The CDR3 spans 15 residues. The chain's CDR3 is CASSLDRTSTDTQYF. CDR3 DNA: TGCGCCAGCAGCTTGGATAGGACTAGCACAGATACGCAGTATTTT.

In DNA form, the CDR3 reads TGTGCCAGCAGCTTAGGGACAGGGGCTTACGAGCAGTACTTC. This codes for CASSLGTGAYEQYF. This chain connects TRBV7-2 to TRBJ2-7; 9 bases agree with TRBD1. After removal of 1 base from V and 4 bases from J, the junction contained 2 bases not matched to a gene. Germline V gives CDR1 SGHTA, CDR2 FQGNSA. This CDR3 comprises 14 residues.

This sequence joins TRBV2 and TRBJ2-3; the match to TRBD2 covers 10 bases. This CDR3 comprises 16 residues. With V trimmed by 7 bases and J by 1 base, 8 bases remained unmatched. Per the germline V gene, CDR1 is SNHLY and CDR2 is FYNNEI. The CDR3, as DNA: TGTGCCAGCACTAGCGGGAGAGGGTCAGGCACAGATACGCAGTATTTT. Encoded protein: CASTSGRGSGTDTQYF.

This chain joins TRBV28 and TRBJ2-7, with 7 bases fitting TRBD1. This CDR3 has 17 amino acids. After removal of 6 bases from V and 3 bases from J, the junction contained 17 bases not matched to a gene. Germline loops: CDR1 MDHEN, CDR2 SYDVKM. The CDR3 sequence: CASSRDRARHQNYEQYF. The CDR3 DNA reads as TGTGCCAGCAGCCGTGACAGGGCTCGGCACCAGAACTACGAGCAGTACTTC.

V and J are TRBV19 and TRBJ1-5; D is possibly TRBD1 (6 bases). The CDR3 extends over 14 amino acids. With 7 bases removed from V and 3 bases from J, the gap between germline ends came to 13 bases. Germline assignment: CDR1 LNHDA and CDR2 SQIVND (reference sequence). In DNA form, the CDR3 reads TGTGCCAGTACCCCAGCAGGGGTCAATCAGCCCCAGCATTTT. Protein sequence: CASTPAGVNQPQHF.

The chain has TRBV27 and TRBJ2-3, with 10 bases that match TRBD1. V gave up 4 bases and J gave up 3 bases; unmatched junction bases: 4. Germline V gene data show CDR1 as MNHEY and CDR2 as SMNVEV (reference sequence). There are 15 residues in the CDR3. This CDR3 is CASSWGQGYTDTQYF. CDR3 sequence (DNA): TGTGCCAGCAGTTGGGGACAGGGGTATACAGATACGCAGTATTTT.

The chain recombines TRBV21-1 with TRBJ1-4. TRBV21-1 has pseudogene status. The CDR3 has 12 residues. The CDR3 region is CASSKNREKLFF. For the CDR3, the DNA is TGTGCCAGCAGCAAAAATCGGGAAAAACTGTTTTTT.

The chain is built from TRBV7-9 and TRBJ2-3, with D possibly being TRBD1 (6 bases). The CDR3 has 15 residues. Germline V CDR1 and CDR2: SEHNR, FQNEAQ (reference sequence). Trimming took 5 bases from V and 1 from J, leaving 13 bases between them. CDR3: CASSLDQGRTDTQYF. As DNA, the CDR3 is TGTGCCAGCAGCCTTGATCAGGGGCGCACAGATACGCAGTATTTT.

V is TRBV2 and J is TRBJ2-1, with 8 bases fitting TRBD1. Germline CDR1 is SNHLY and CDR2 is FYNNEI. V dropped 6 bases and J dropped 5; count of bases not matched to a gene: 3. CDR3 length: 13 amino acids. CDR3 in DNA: TGTGCCAGCAGGAGGACAGGGAACAATGAGCAGTTCTTC. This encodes CASRRTGNNEQFF.

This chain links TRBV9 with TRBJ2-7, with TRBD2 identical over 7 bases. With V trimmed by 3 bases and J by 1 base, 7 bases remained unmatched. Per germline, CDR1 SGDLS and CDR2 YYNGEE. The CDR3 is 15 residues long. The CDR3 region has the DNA TGTGCCAGCAGCGCCGCTTGGGGGGGGTCCTACGAGCAGTACTTC. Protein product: CASSAAWGGSYEQYF.

The CDR3 is CASAQGSGGYTF. The CDR3 DNA is TGTGCCAGCGCACAGGGGTCGGGTGGCTACACCTTC. This chain joins TRBV2 and TRBJ1-2, with 7 bases matching TRBD1. CDR1 is SNHLY, CDR2 FYNNEI, per germline. J gave up 7 bases and V 8 bases, and 7 bases lay outside the gene matches. The CDR3 is 12 amino acids. Full variable domain (outside the CDR3, taken from reference TRBV2 and TRBJ1-2): EPEVTQTPSHQVTQMGQEVILRCVPISNHLYFYWYRQILGQKVEFLVSFYNNEISEKSEIFDDQFSVERPDGSNFTLKIRSTKLEDSAMYFCASAQGSGGYTFGSGTRLTVV.

CDR3 in amino acids: CASSGTSLLEQYF. In DNA, the CDR3 is TGTGCCAGCAGCGGGACTAGCCTCCTCGAGCAGTACTTC. The V gene is TRBV7-2, the J gene TRBJ2-7; 9 bases line up with TRBD2. V lost 5 bases, J lost 6 bases, and 5 bases stayed unmatched. The CDR3 extends over 13 amino acids. Germline CDR1 and CDR2: SGHTA and FQGNSA.

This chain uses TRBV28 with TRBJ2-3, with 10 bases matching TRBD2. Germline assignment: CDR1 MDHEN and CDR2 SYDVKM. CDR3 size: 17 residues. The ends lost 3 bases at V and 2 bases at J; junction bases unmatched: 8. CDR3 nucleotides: TGTGCCAGCAGTTTCCCAATAGCGGGGGGTAACACAGATACGCAGTATTTT. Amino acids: CASSFPIAGGNTDTQYF.

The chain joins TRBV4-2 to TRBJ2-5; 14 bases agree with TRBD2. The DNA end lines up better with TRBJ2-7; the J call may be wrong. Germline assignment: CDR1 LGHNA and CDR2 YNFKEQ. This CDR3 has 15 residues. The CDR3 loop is CASSLGTSGSAEQYF. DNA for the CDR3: TGTGCCAGCAGCCTCGGGACTAGCGGGAGTGCCGAGCAGTACTTC.

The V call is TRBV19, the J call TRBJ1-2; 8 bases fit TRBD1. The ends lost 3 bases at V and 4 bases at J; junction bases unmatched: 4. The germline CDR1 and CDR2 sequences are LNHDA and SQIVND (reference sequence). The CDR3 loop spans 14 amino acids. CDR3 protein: CASSMGQVVYGYTF. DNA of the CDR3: TGTGCCAGTAGTATGGGACAGGTGGTCTATGGCTACACCTTC. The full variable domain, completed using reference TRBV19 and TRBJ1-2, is DGGITQSPKYLFRKEGQNVTLSCEQNLNHDAMYWYRQDPGQGLRLIYYSQIVNDFQKGDIAEGYSVSREKKESFPLTVTSAQKNPTAFYLCASSMGQVVYGYTFGSGTRLTVV.

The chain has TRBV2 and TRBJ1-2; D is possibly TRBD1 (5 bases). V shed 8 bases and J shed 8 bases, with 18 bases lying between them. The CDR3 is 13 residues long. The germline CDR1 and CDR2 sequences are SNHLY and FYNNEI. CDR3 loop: CASREVQGGGYTF. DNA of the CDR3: TGTGCCAGCCGGGAAGTCCAGGGCGGAGGCTACACCTTC.

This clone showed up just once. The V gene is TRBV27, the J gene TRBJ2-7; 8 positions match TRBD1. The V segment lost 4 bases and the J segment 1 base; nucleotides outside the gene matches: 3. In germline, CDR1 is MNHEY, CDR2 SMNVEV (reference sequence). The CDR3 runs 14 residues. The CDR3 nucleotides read TGTGCCAGCAGTTCAGGGGGCCTTTCCTACGAGCAGTACTTC. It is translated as CASSSGGLSYEQYF.

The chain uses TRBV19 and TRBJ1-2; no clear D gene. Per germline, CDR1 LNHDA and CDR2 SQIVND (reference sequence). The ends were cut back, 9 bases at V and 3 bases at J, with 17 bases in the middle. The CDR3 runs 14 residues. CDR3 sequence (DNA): TGTGCCAGCAATATTGCGGGAGACTACTATGGCTACACCTTC. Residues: CASNIAGDYYGYTF.

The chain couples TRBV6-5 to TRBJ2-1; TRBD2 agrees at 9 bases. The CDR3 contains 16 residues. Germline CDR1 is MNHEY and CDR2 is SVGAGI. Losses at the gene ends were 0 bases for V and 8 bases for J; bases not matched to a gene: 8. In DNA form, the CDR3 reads TGTGCCAGCAGTTACTCGAGTTGGATAGCGGGGGATGAGCAGTTCTTC. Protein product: CASSYSSWIAGDEQFF.